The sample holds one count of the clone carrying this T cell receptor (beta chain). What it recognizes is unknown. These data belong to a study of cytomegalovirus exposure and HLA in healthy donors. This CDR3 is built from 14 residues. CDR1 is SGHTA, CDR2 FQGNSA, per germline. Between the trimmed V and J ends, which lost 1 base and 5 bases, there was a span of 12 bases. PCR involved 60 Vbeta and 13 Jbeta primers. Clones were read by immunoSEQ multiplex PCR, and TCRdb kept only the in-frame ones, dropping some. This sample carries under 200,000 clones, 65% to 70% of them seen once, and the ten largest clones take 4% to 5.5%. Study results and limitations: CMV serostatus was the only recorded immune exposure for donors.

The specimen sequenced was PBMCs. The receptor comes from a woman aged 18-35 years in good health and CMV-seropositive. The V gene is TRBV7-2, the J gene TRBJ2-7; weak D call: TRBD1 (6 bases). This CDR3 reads CASSLGDTFNEQYF. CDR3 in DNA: TGTGCCAGCAGCTTAGGGGACACCTTTAACGAGCAGTACTTC. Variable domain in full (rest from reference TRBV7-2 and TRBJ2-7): GAGVSQSPSNKVTEKGKDVELRCDPISGHTALYWYRQSLGQGLEFLIYFQGNSAPDKSGLPSDRFSAERTGGSVSTLTIQRTQQEDSAVYLCASSLGDTFNEQYFGPGTRLTVT.